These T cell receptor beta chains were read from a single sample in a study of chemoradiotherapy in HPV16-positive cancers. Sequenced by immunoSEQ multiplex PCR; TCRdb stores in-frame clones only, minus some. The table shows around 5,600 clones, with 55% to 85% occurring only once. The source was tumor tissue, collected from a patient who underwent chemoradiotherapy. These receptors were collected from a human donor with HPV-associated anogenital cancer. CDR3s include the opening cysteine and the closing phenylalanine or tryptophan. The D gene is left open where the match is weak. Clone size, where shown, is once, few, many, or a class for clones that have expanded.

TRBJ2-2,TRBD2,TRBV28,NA,TGTGCCAGCAGGGTACTAGCGGGATCCGGGGAGCTGTTTTTT,CASRVLAGSGELFF
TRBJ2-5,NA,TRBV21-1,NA,TGTGCCAGCACCCTGGCGAGCCCCTGGGAGACCCAGTACTTC,CASTLASPWETQYF
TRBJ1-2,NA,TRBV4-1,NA,TGCGCCAGCAGCCAAGAGAGGGGAGTAGGGGCGCTTAACTATGGCTACACCTTC,CASSQERGVGALNYGYTF
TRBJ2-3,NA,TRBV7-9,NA,TGTGCCAGCAGCTTGCTGGGTTTCGGCGATACGCAGTATTTT,CASSLLGFGDTQYF
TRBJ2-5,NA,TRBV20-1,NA,TGCAGTGCTAGTATTCAAGAGACCCAGTACTTC,CSASIQETQYF
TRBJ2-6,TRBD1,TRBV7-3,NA,TGTGCCAGCAGCTCGACAGGGATAGCCAACGTCCTGACTTTC,CASSSTGIANVLTF
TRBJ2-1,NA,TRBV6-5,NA,TGTGCCAGCAGCCGGGAAGCCCGCAATGAGCAGTTCTTC,CASSREARNEQFF
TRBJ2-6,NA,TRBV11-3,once,TGTGCCAGCAGCTCTACGCAATCTCGACAAAGTCGGGCCAACGTCCTGACTTTC,CASSSTQSRQSRANVLTF
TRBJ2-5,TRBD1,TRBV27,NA,TGTGCCAGCAGTCGACGGACAGGGGAGACCCAGTACTTC,CASSRRTGETQYF
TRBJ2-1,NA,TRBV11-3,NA,TGTGCCAGCAGCGGGAAGTACAATGAGCAGTTCTTC,CASSGKYNEQFF
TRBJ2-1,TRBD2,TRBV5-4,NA,TGTGCCAGCAGCTTGGGACTAGCCTCATACAATGAGCAGTTCTTC,CASSLGLASYNEQFF
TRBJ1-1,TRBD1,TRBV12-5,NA,TGTGCTAGTGGTTTGATACAGGGGAGGAACACTGAAGCTTTCTTT,CASGLIQGRNTEAFF
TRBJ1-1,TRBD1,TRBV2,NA,TGTGCCAGCAGAGCCCCGGGACAGGGTCTTGAAGCTTTCTTT,CASRAPGQGLEAFF
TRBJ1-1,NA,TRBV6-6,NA,TGTGCCAGCAGCCGCCGACAGTCGGCTTTCTTT,CASSRRQSAFF
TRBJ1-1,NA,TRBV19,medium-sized,TGTGCCAGTAGTATCGAGAGGATGAACACTGAAGCTTTCTTT,CASSIERMNTEAFF
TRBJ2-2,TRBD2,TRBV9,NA,TGTGCCAGCAGCGCCGGGACTAGCGGGAGAAAACTGGGCACCGGGGAGCTGTTTTTT,CASSAGTSGRKLGTGELFF
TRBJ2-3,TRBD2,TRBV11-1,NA,TGTGCCAGCAGCTTGAAACGTCTAGCGGGCACAGATACGCAGTATTTT,CASSLKRLAGTDTQYF
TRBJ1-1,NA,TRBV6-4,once,TGTGCCAGTCTAAAGACGGAGAACACTGAAGCTTTCTTT,CASLKTENTEAFF
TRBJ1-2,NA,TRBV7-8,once,TGTGCCAGCAGCTTAGTAGGCGGGGTTGGGAGTGGCTACACCTTC,CASSLVGGVGSGYTF
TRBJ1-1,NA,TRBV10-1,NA,TGCGCCAGGAGCCGCAGAAGAGGCTCCCCTGAAGCTTTCTTT,CARSRRRGSPEAFF
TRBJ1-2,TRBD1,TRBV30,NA,TGTGCCTGGACCCTACAGGGGTCCTATGGCTACACCTTC,CAWTLQGSYGYTF
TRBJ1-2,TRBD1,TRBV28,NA,TGTGCCAGCAGTTTATCCACCTGGGACAGAACTCTTGGCTACACCTTC,CASSLSTWDRTLGYTF
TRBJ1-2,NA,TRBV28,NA,TGTGCCAGCAGTAGAGATAGGGGTGGGGGGGCCTATGGCTACACCTTC,CASSRDRGGGAYGYTF
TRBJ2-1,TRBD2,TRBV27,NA,TGTGCCAGCAAGGGACTAGCGGGATACAATGAGCAGTTCTTC,CASKGLAGYNEQFF
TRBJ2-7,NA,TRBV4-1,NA,TGCGCCAGCAGCCGATCCCCCTCAGGCTCTCTCGGGTTCGAGCAGTACTTC,CASSRSPSGSLGFEQYF
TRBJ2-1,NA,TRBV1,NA,TGCACCAGCAGCCCCCCTAGCGGGAGTCGCAATGAGCAGTTCTTC,CTSSPPSGSRNEQFF
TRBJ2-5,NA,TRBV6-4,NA,TGTGCCAGCAGTCCGCGGAGGGGGGAGACCCAGTACTTC,CASSPRRGETQYF
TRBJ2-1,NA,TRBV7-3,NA,TGTGCCAGCAGCGCTACAGCGGAAAGCTCCTACAATGAGCAGTTCTTC,CASSATAESSYNEQFF
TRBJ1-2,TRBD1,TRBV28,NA,TGTGCCAGCAGTTTCCACGGAGACAGGGGCTATGGCTACACCTTC,CASSFHGDRGYGYTF
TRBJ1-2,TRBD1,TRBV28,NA,TGTGCCAGCAGTTTGTCAGGGGGCGTTAACTATGGCTACACCTTC,CASSLSGGVNYGYTF
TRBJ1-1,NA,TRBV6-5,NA,TGTGCCAGCAGTTACTCTGCAGGGGCAATGAACACTGAAGCTTTCTTT,CASSYSAGAMNTEAFF
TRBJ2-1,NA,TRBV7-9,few,TGTGCCAGCAGCCGAGAGCGTCAGCGCTCAGGGGAGTTCTTC,CASSRERQRSGEFF
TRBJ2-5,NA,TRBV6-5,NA,TGTGCCAGCAGTTCGAGCACAGAGACCCAGTACTTC,CASSSSTETQYF
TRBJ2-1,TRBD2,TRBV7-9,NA,TGTGCCAGCAGCCACCTGAGGGAGGGGTCCTACAATGAGCAGTTCTTC,CASSHLREGSYNEQFF
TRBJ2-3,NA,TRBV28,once,TGTGCCACCCTGACTAGAGACACAGATACGCAGTATTTT,CATLTRDTDTQYF
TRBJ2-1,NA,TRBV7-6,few,TGTGCCAGCAGCTTAGCCGTCCCGGTCCAGAGCTCCTACAATGAGCAGTTCTTC,CASSLAVPVQSSYNEQFF
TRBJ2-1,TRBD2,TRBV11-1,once,TGTGCCAGCAGCGCTAGAGGCGGGACTAGCGGGAGCACTGAGCAGTTCTTC,CASSARGGTSGSTEQFF
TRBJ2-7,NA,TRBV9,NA,TGTGCCAGCAGCGTAGAGGGAACAGGTACAAATTACGAGCAGTACTTC,CASSVEGTGTNYEQYF
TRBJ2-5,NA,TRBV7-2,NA,TGTGCCAGCACCAATAATAGGGGGGAGACCCAGTACTTC,CASTNNRGETQYF
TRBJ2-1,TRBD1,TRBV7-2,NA,TGTGCCAGCAGCTTCGCCCCCGGGACAGGGTTCAATGAGCAGTTCTTC,CASSFAPGTGFNEQFF
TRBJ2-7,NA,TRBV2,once,TGTGCCTCAGGGTGGTCTTGGGAGCAGTACTTC,CASGWSWEQYF
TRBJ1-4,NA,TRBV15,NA,TGTGCCACCAGCAATGACAGAACAACTAATGAAAAACTGTTTTTT,CATSNDRTTNEKLFF
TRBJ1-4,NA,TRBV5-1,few,TGCGCCAGCAGCCGAAACTGGGGTAATGAAAAACTGTTTTTT,CASSRNWGNEKLFF
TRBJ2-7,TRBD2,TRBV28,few,TGTGCCAGCAGTTCGGGGACTAGCGGGAGGGAGGTGCAGTACTTC,CASSSGTSGREVQYF
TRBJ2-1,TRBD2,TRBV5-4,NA,TGTGCCAGCAGCTCGGGAGGGGGGGGTAACAATGAGCAGTTCTTC,CASSSGGGGNNEQFF
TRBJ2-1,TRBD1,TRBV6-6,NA,TGTGCCAGCAGTCACAGGACAGGGAGCAATGAGCAGTTCTTC,CASSHRTGSNEQFF
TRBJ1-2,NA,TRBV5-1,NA,TGCGCCAGCAGCTTGGAGGCAGGGCCTAACTATGGCTACACCTTC,CASSLEAGPNYGYTF
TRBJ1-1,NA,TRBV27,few,TGTGCCAGCAGCGGCCTTGGGGGAGGCACTGAAGCTTTCTTT,CASSGLGGGTEAFF
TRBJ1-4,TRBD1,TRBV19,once,TGTGCCAGTAACACAGGGGGCGATTTGGAAAAACTGTTTTTT,CASNTGGDLEKLFF
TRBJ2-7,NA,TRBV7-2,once,TGTGCCAGCAGCTTAGACGGGGTCCTAGACGAGCAGTACTTC,CASSLDGVLDEQYF
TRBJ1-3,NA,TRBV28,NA,TGTGCCAGCACCACAACAGGGTTTGGAAACACCATATATTTT,CASTTTGFGNTIYF